A selection of T cell receptor beta chains follows, all from one sample in a study of T and B cells in COVID-19 patients. TCRdb analysed the multiplex PCR reads with MiXCR anew, one entry per CDR3 protein. The data contain fewer than 4,500 distinct CDR3 sequences, 23% of them singletons. Source material: blood. These TCRs come from a human donor with active COVID-19. Each CDR3 is given with its conserved first and last residue. A D gene is named only where the DNA matches it firmly. Not every row has a clone size; where given, it reads once, few, many or a size class.

NA	medium-sized	TRBV7-6	TRBJ2-5	CASSQGPTQETQYF	TGTGCCAGCAGCCAGGGGCCAACTCAAGAGACCCAGTACTTC
TRBD1	NA	TRBV18	TRBJ2-6	CASSPPGTGNFGANVLTF	TGTGCCAGCTCACCACCCGGGACAGGGAATTTCGGGGCCAACGTCCTGACTTTC
TRBD1	medium-sized	TRBV27	TRBJ1-3	CASRPTGEGNTIYF	TGTGCCAGCAGACCGACAGGGGAAGGAAACACCATATATTTT
TRBD1	medium-sized	TRBV6-6	TRBJ1-2	CASSPRTGGGYGYTF	TGTGCCAGCAGTCCACGGACAGGGGGAGGATATGGCTACACCTTC
NA	NA	TRBV7-2	TRBJ2-5	CASSPDPIPETQYF	TGTGCCAGCAGCCCGGACCCCATACCGGAGACCCAGTACTTC
NA	medium-sized	TRBV10-3	TRBJ2-2	CAISIKGDTGELFF	TGTGCCATCAGCATTAAAGGGGACACCGGGGAGCTGTTTTTT
NA	NA	TRBV19	TRBJ1-5	CASSPGRALVDNQPQHF	TGTGCCAGTAGCCCTGGGAGGGCATTGGTGGACAATCAGCCCCAGCATTTT
NA	many	TRBV24-1	TRBJ2-1	CATSDAGRLNEQFF	TGTGCCACCAGTGATGCGGGGAGGCTTAATGAGCAGTTCTTC
NA	NA	TRBV27	TRBJ1-6	CASSLDNPNSPLHF	TGTGCCAGCAGTTTAGACAACCCAAATTCACCCCTCCACTTT
TRBD1	NA	TRBV11-1	TRBJ1-2	CASRTGTGGYTF	TGTGCCAGCAGAACCGGGACAGGGGGCTACACCTTC
NA	many	TRBV18	TRBJ1-5	CASSPGHSNQPQHF	TGTGCCAGCTCACCGGGACATAGCAATCAGCCCCAGCATTTT
NA	NA	TRBV20-1	TRBJ2-1	CSARLGENEQFF	TGCAGTGCTAGACTAGGGGAAAATGAGCAGTTCTTC
NA	medium-sized	TRBV6-5	TRBJ1-1	CASSKNTEAFF	TGTGCCAGCAGTAAGAACACTGAAGCTTTCTTT
NA	medium-sized	TRBV30	TRBJ2-7	CAWMALTAGEQYF	TGTGCCTGGATGGCCCTTACGGCCGGCGAGCAGTACTTC
NA	medium-sized	TRBV18	TRBJ2-2	CASSPFNRRPGELFF	TGTGCCAGCTCACCTTTCAACCGGCGGCCCGGGGAGCTGTTTTTT
NA	medium-sized	TRBV19	TRBJ2-7	CASSIVDRPDYEQYF	TGTGCCAGTAGTATAGTAGACAGGCCCGACTACGAGCAGTACTTC
NA	NA	TRBV20-1	TRBJ1-4	CSAPMRGPTNEKLFF	TGCAGTGCTCCGATGAGGGGACCTACTAATGAAAAACTGTTTTTT
NA	medium-sized	TRBV6-5	TRBJ1-6	CASSSRRGRGNSPLHF	TGTGCCAGCAGTTCCCGGCGCGGCAGGGGTAATTCACCCCTCCACTTT
NA	medium-sized	TRBV19	TRBJ1-5	CASSIGRDYSNQPQHF	TGTGCCAGTAGTATCGGACGGGATTATAGCAATCAGCCCCAGCATTTT
NA	NA	TRBV4-1	TRBJ1-5	CASSQDGQGRNQPQHF	TGCGCCAGCAGCCAAGATGGGCAGGGACGCAATCAGCCCCAGCATTTT
TRBD1	few	TRBV11-2	TRBJ1-1	CASSFDRGVGAFF	TGTGCCAGCAGCTTCGACAGGGGGGTGGGTGCTTTCTTT
NA	large	TRBV11-3	TRBJ2-1	CASSSLNEQFF	TGTGCCAGCAGCTCCCTAAATGAGCAGTTCTTC
TRBD1	NA	TRBV20-1	TRBJ1-6	CSARERDRENSPLHF	TGCAGTGCTAGAGAAAGGGACAGGGAGAATTCACCCCTCCACTTT
NA	medium-sized	TRBV30	TRBJ2-7	CAWGRDSSYEQYF	TGTGCCTGGGGGAGGGACAGCTCCTACGAGCAGTACTTC
NA	NA	TRBV9	TRBJ1-4	CASSVDGEDEKLFF	TGTGCCAGCAGCGTAGATGGGGAAGACGAAAAACTGTTTTTT
TRBD2	few	TRBV5-1	TRBJ2-1	CSTAAGGSSYNEQFF	TGCTCAACGGCAGCGGGGGGAAGCTCCTACAATGAGCAGTTCTTC
TRBD1	NA	TRBV29-1	TRBJ2-6	CSYGQGGRYSGANVLTF	TGCAGCTACGGACAGGGGGGACGGTACTCTGGGGCCAACGTCCTGACTTTC
NA	NA	TRBV6-1	TRBJ2-7	CASSAVQGSAYEQYF	TGTGCCAGCAGTGCGGTACAGGGTTCGGCCTACGAGCAGTACTTC
NA	medium-sized	TRBV12-3/TRBV12-4	TRBJ1-5	CASSRTGQRDQPQHF	TGTGCCAGCAGTCGGACGGGACAACGGGATCAGCCCCAGCATTTT
TRBD2	NA	TRBV24-1	TRBJ2-1	CATSDPGSGGPNEQFF	TGTGCCACCAGTGACCCCGGGTCGGGGGGGCCCAATGAGCAGTTCTTC
TRBD1	medium-sized	TRBV12-3/TRBV12-4	TRBJ1-5	CASAGQGADPQHF	TGTGCCAGCGCCGGACAGGGGGCCGATCCCCAGCATTTT
NA	NA	TRBV10-1	TRBJ2-3	CASSLSGRNTDTQYF	TGCGCCAGCAGTCTCTCGGGCAGGAACACAGATACGCAGTATTTT
NA	NA	TRBV5-6	TRBJ1-2	CASSLGNYGYTF	TGTGCCAGCAGCTTGGGGAACTATGGCTACACCTTC
TRBD1	medium-sized	TRBV6-5	TRBJ1-4	CASSTDRANEKLFF	TGTGCCAGCAGTACGGACAGGGCTAATGAAAAACTGTTTTTT
NA	medium-sized	TRBV5-5	TRBJ2-3	CASSLETTQYF	TGTGCCAGCAGCTTGGAGACTACGCAGTATTTT
NA	NA	TRBV6-5	TRBJ1-5	CASKIQASNQPQHF	TGTGCCAGCAAAATACAGGCTAGCAATCAGCCCCAGCATTTT
NA	NA	TRBV20-1	TRBJ1-5	CSARIEPNQPQHF	TGCAGTGCTAGGATAGAGCCCAATCAGCCCCAGCATTTT
NA	NA	TRBV5-1	TRBJ1-6	CASSLVDGFNSPLHF	TGCGCCAGCAGCTTGGTAGACGGATTCAATTCACCCCTCCACTTT
TRBD1	large	TRBV11-3	TRBJ2-5	CASSGRTGGRETQYF	TGTGCCAGCAGCGGACGGACAGGGGGCAGGGAGACCCAGTACTTC
TRBD1	medium-sized	TRBV6-4	TRBJ1-4	CASSSGQEGEKLFF	TGTGCCAGCAGTTCCGGACAGGAAGGCGAAAAACTGTTTTTT
TRBD2	many	TRBV6-4	TRBJ2-3	CASSPGLATTDTQYF	TGTGCCAGCAGCCCGGGACTAGCGACCACAGATACGCAGTATTTT
TRBD2	medium-sized	TRBV6-5	TRBJ2-1	CASRPFSTSGGLLVQYNEQFF	TGTGCCAGCAGGCCTTTTTCGACTAGCGGGGGTTTATTAGTCCAATACAATGAGCAGTTCTTC
NA	NA	TRBV4-3	TRBJ2-4	CASSQDEASHKNIQYF	TGCGCCAGCAGCCAAGATGAGGCCAGTCACAAAAACATTCAGTACTTC
TRBD2	NA	TRBV12-3/TRBV12-4	TRBJ2-3	CASSLPLPSGGQPDTQYF	TGTGCCAGCAGTTTACCCCTTCCTAGCGGGGGACAACCAGATACGCAGTATTTT
TRBD1	once	TRBV12-3/TRBV12-4	TRBJ2-1	CASTGTGAEYNEQFF	TGTGCCAGCACCGGGACAGGGGCGGAATACAATGAGCAGTTCTTC
NA	medium-sized	TRBV5-4	TRBJ2-7	CASSRPGARDYEQYF	TGTGCCAGCAGCAGACCGGGGGCTCGAGACTACGAGCAGTACTTC
TRBD2	NA	TRBV19	TRBJ2-1	CASSITGASGGYEQFF	TGTGCCAGTAGTATTACGGGGGCGAGCGGGGGTTATGAGCAGTTCTTC
NA	NA	TRBV18	TRBJ2-7	CASGGRSSYEQYF	TGTGCCAGCGGGGGACGGAGCTCCTACGAGCAGTACTTC
NA	medium-sized	TRBV30	TRBJ2-1	CAWTRGRDRAQHEQFF	TGTGCCTGGACTCGAGGTCGGGACCGAGCTCAACATGAGCAGTTCTTC